This TCR beta chain was sequenced during a study of control samples from healthy donors and cancer patients. Libraries were prepared by immunoSEQ multiplex PCR; TCRdb keeps only in-frame clonotypes and omits some of them. The table includes some 130,000 clones, roughly nine tenths detected once. The CDR3 consists of 12 residues. V dropped 3 bases and J dropped 0 bases, with 6 bases sitting between them. Germline CDR1 DFQATT, CDR2 SNEGSKA (reference sequence). The sequence was obtained from a woman aged 30 to 39 in good health. This chain uses TRBV20-1 with TRBJ2-7; D call uncertain. Material for sequencing was blood. The CDR3 nucleotides are TGCAGTGCTAGTCTCAGCTCCTACGAGCAGTACTTC. It codes for CSASLSSYEQYF.